The clone carrying this T cell receptor (beta chain) was found a few times. The data originate from a study of human T cells and chemical hapten exposure. Study-level background: Throughout a study of 20 to 30 weeks, patients underwent weekly scalp administration of diphenylcyclopropenone doses.

Time point reported: pre-sensitization, week 0. As to treatment: therapeutic diphenylcyclopropenone sensitization with weekly scalp DPC. V lost 5 bases, J lost 6 bases, and 13 bases lay in between. The CDR3 has 13 amino acids. Per the germline V gene, CDR1 is MNHEY and CDR2 is SVGEGT. In TCRdb, the RACE reads were re-called with MiXCR into one record per CDR3 protein. The sample consists of about 300,000 distinct CDR3 sequences, 5.5% of them appearing once. The chain joins TRBV6-2 or TRBV6-3 to TRBJ1-2; D is perhaps TRBD1 (6 bases). Sample: whole blood, taken in connection with sensitization to the hapten diphenylcyclopropenone (DPC). The clonotype comes from a woman aged 18-29 years with alopecia areata. Some clones in this sample may be carry-over from other donors' samples. CDR3 region: CASSDRREDGYTF. CDR3 nucleotides: TGTGCCAGCAGTGACAGGCGAGAGGATGGCTACACCTTC.